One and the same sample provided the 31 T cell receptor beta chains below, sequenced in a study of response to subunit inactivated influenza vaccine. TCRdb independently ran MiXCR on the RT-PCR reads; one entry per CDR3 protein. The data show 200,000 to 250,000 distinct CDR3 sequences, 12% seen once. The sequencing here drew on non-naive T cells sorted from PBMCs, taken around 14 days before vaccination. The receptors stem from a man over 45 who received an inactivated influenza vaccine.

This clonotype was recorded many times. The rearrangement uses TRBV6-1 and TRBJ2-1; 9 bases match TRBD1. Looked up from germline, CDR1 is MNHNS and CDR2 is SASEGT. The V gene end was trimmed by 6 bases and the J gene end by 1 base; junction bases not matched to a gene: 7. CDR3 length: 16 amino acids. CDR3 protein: CASSLFGTGSYNEQFF. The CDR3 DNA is TGTGCCAGCAGCCTATTCGGGACAGGGTCCTACAATGAGCAGTTCTTC.

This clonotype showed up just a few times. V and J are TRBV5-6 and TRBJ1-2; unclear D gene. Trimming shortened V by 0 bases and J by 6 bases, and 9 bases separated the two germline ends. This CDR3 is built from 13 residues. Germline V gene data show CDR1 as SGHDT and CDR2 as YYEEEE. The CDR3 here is CASSLGGLDGYTF. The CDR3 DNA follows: TGTGCCAGCAGCTTGGGGGGTCTCGATGGCTACACCTTC.

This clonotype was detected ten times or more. The CDR3 spells CATSRGGSARTGELFF. As DNA, the CDR3 is TGTGCCACCAGCAGAGGAGGATCGGCCCGGACCGGGGAGCTGTTTTTT. This sequence joins TRBV15 and TRBJ2-2, with D uncertain. V lost 1 base to trimming and J lost 5 bases, with 14 bases between them. CDR1 is LNHNV and CDR2 is YYDKDF in the germline V gene (reference sequence). This CDR3 is built from 16 residues.

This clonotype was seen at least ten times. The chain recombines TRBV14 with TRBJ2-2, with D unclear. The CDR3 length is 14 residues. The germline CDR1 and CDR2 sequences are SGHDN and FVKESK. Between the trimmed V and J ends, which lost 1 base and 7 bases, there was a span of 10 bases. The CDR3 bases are TGTGCCAGCAGCCAAGCCCTCGTTTTCGGGGAGCTGTTTTTT. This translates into CASSQALVFGELFF.

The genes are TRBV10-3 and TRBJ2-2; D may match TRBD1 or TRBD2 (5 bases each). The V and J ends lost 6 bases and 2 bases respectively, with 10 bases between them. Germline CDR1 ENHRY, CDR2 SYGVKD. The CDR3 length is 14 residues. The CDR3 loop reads CAIRGPFNTGELFF. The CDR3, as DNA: TGTGCCATCAGGGGACCGTTCAACACCGGGGAGCTGTTTTTT.

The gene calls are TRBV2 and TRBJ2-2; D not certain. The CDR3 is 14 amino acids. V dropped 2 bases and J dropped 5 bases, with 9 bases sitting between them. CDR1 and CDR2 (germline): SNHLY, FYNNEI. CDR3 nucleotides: TGTGCCAGCAGTGAAATGGCAATTACCGGGGAGCTGTTTTTT. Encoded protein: CASSEMAITGELFF.

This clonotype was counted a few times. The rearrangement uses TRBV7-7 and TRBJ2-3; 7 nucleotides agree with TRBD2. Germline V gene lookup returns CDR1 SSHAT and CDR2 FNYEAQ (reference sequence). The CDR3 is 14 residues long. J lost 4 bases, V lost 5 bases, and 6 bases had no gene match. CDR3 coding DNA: TGTGCCAGCAGCATCTACGCGGGAGCAGATACGCAGTATTTT. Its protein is CASSIYAGADTQYF.

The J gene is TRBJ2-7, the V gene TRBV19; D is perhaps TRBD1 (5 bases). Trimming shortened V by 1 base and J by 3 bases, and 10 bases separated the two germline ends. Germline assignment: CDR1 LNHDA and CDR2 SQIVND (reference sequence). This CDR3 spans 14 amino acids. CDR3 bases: TGTGCCAGTAGTATAGGACAGAATAACTACGAGCAGTACTTC. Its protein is CASSIGQNNYEQYF.

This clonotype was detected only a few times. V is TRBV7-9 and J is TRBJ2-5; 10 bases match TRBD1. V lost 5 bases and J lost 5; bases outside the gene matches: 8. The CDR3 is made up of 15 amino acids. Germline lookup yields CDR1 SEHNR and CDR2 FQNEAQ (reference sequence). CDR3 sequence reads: CASSLSGQGRETQYF. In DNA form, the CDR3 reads TGTGCCAGCAGCCTGTCGGGACAGGGGCGCGAGACCCAGTACTTC.

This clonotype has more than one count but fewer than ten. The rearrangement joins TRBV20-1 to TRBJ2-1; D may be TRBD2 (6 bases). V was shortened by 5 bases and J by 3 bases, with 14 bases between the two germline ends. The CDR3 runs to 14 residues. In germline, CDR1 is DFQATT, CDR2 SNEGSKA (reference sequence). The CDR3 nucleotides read TGCAGTGCTGGGGGGAGCGGCAGCTACAATGAGCAGTTCTTC. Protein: CSAGGSGSYNEQFF.

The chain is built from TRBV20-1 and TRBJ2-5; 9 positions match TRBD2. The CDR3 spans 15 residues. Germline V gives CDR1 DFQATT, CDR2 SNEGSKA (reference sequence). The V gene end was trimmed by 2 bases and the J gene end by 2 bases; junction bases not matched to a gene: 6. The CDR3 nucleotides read TGCAGTGCTAGACTCCTAGCGGGGACTCAAGAGACCCAGTACTTC. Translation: CSARLLAGTQETQYF.

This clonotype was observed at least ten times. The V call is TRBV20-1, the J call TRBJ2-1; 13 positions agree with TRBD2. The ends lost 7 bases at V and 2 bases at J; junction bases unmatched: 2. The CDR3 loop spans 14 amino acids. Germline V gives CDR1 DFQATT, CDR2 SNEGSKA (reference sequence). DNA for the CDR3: TGCAGTGGGACTAGCGGGGGTACCTACAATGAGCAGTTCTTC. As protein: CSGTSGGTYNEQFF.

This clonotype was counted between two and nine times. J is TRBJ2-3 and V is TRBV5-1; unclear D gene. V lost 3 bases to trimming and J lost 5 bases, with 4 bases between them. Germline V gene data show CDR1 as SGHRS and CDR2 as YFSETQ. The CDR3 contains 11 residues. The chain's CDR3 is CASSSGDTQYF. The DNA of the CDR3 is TGCGCCAGCAGCTCAGGAGATACGCAGTATTTT.

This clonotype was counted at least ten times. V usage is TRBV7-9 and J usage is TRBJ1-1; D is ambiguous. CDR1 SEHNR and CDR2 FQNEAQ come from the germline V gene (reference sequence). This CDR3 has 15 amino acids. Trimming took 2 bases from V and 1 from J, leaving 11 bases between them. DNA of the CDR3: TGTGCCAGCAGCTTAACCCCAATGGGGAACACTGAAGCTTTCTTT. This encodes CASSLTPMGNTEAFF. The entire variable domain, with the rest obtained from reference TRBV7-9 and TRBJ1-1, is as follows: DTGVSQNPRHKITKRGQNVTFRCDPISEHNRLYWYRQTLGQGPEFLTYFQNEAQLEKSRLLSDRFSAERPKGSFSTLEIQRTEQGDSAMYLCASSLTPMGNTEAFFGQGTRLTVV.

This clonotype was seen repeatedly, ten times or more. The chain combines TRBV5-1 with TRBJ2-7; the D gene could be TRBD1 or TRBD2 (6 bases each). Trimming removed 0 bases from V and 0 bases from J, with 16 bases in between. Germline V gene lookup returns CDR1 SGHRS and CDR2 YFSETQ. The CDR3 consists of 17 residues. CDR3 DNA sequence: TGCGCCAGCAGCTTGGTCGAGGGGGGCTCCTTCTCCTACGAGCAGTACTTC. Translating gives CASSLVEGGSFSYEQYF.

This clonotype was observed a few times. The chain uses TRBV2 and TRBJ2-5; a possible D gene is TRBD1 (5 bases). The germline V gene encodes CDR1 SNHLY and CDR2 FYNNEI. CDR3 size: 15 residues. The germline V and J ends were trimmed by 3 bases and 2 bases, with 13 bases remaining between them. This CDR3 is CASSDLVRAQETQYF. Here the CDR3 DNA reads TGTGCCAGCAGTGATCTGGTCAGGGCGCAAGAGACCCAGTACTTC.

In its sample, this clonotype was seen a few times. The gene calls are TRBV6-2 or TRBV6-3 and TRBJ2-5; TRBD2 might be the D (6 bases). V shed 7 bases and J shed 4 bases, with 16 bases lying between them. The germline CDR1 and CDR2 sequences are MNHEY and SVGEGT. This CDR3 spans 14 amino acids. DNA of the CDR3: TGTGCCAGCAATAACGGGGCGGGACCAGAGACCCAGTACTTC. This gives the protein CASNNGAGPETQYF.

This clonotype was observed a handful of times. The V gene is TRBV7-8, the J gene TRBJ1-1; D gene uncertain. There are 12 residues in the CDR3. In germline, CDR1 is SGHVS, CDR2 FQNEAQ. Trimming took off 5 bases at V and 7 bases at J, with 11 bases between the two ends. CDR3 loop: CASSPTGDEAFF. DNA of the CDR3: TGTGCCAGCAGCCCTACCGGGGATGAAGCTTTCTTT.

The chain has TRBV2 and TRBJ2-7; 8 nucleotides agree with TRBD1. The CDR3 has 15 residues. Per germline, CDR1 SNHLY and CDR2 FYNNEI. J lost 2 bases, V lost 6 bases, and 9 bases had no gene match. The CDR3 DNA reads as TGTGCCAGCAGACGACTAGGGACAGGTCCCTACGAGCAGTACTTC. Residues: CASRRLGTGPYEQYF.

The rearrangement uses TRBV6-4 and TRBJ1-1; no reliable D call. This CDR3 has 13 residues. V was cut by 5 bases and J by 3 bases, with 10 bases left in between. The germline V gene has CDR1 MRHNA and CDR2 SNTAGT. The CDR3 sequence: CASSIRVYTEAFF. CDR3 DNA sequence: TGTGCCAGCAGTATTAGAGTGTACACTGAAGCTTTCTTT.

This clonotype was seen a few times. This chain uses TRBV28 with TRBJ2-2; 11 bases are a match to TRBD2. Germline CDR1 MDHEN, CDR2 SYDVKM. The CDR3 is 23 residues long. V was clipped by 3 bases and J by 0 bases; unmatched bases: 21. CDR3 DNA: TGTGCCAGCAGTTTGTTTGCCGGTGACGGACTAGCGGGTTTCCTCTCGAACACCGGGGAGCTGTTTTTT. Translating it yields CASSLFAGDGLAGFLSNTGELFF.

The CDR3 DNA reads TGTGCCAGCTCACCACCGGTTACAGGGAGGGCTGAAGCTTTCTTT. Translated, it gives CASSPPVTGRAEAFF. The genes are TRBV18 and TRBJ1-1; possibly TRBD1 for D (6 bases). Per the germline V gene, CDR1 is KGHSH and CDR2 is LQKENI. The V and J ends lost 0 bases and 6 bases respectively, with 14 bases between them. The CDR3 totals 15 residues.

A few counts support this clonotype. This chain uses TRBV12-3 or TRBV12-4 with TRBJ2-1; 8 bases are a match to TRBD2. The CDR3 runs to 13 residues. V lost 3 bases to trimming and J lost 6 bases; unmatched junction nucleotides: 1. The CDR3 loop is CASSFGTSNEQFF. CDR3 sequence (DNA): TGTGCCAGCAGTTTTGGGACTAGCAATGAGCAGTTCTTC.

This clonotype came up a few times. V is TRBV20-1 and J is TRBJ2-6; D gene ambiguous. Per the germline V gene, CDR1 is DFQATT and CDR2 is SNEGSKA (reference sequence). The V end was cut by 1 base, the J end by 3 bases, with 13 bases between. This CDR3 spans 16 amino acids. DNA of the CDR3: TGCAGTGCTAGAGTACGGGCGATGGTTGGGGCCAACGTCCTGACTTTC. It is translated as CSARVRAMVGANVLTF.

CDR3 nucleotides: TGTGCCAGCCGTACCCAGGGCTACAATGAGCAGTTCTTC. Translated: CASRTQGYNEQFF. The chain employs TRBV19 and TRBJ2-1; possible D gene TRBD1, 5 bases. The CDR3 is 13 residues long. V dropped 9 bases and J dropped 3 bases, with 12 bases sitting between them. Germline values: CDR1 LNHDA, CDR2 SQIVND (reference sequence). The complete variable domain, with remaining parts taken from reference TRBV19 and TRBJ2-1, reads DGGITQSPKYLFRKEGQNVTLSCEQNLNHDAMYWYRQDPGQGLRLIYYSQIVNDFQKGDIAEGYSVSREKKESFPLTVTSAQKNPTAFYLCASRTQGYNEQFFGPGTRLTVL.

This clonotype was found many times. This CDR3 reads CASSLGEARNTQYF. CDR3 sequence (DNA): TGCGCCAGCAGCTTGGGGGAGGCACGGAATACGCAGTATTTT. This chain joins TRBV5-1 and TRBJ2-3, with D maybe TRBD2 (6 bases). Germline V gene lookup returns CDR1 SGHRS and CDR2 YFSETQ. The CDR3 totals 14 residues. The ends were cut back, 0 bases at V and 7 bases at J, with 12 bases in the middle.

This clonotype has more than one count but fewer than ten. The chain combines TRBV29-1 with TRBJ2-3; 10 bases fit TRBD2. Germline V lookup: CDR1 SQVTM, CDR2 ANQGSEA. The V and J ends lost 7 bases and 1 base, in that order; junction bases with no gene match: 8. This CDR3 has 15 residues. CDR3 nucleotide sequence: TGCAGCGCTGACGGGCTAGCGGGAGGCACAGATACGCAGTATTTT. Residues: CSADGLAGGTDTQYF.

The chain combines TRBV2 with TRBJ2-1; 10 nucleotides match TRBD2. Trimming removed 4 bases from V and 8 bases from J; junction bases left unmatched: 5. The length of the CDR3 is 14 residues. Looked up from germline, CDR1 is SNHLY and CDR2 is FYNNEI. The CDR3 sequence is CASSAPAGGYEQFF. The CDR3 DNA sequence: TGTGCCAGCAGTGCTCCAGCGGGAGGGTATGAGCAGTTCTTC.

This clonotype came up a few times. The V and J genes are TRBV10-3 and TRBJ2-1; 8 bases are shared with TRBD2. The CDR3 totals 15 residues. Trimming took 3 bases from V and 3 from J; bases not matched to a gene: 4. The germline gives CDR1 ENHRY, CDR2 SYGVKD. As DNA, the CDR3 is TGTGCCATCAGTGAAAGTCGGGAGGGCTACAATGAGCAGTTCTTC. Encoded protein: CAISESREGYNEQFF.

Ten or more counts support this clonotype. CDR3 nucleotides: TGTGCCAGCAGCCAAGAGGGCCGGGACAGGGCCCCGTACTTC. Protein sequence: CASSQEGRDRAPYF. The chain has TRBV3-1 and TRBJ2-4, with 9 bases identical to TRBD1. Unmatched junction bases numbered 9, after V lost 0 bases and J lost 15 bases. Germline CDR1 is LGHDT and CDR2 is YNNKEL (reference sequence). This CDR3 is 14 amino acids long.

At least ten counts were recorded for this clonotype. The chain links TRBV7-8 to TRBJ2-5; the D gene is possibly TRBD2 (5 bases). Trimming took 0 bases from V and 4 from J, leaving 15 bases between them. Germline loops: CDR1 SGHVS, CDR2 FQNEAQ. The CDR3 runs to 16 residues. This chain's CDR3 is CASSLAWAVEGETQYF. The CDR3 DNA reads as TGTGCCAGCAGCTTAGCTTGGGCAGTCGAGGGAGAGACCCAGTACTTC.